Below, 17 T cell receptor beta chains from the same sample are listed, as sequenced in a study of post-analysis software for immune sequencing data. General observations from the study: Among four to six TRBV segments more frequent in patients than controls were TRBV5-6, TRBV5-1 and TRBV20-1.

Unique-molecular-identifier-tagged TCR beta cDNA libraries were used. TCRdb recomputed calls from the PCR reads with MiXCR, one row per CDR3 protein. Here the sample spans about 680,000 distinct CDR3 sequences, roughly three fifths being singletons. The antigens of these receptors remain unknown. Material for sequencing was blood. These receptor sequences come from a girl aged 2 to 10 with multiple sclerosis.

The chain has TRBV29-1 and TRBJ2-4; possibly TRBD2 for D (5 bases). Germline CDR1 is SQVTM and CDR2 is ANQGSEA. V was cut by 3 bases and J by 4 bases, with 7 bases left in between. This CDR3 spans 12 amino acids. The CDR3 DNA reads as TGCAGCGTTGATCCGGGGAAAAACATTCAGTACTTC. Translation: CSVDPGKNIQYF.

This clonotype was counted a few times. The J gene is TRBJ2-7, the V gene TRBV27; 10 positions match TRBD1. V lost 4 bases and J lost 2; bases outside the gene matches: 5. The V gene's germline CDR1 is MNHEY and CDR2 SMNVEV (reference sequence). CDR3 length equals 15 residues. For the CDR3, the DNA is TGTGCCAGCAGTTCCCTCGGACAGGGGGCCTACGAGCAGTACTTC. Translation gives CASSSLGQGAYEQYF.

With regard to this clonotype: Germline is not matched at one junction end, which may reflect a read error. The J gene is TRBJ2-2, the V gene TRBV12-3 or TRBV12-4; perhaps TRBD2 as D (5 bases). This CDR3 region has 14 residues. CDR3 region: CASRRTRNTGELFF. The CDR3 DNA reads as TGCGCCAGCAGGCGTACTAGAAACACCGGGGAGCTGTTTTTT.

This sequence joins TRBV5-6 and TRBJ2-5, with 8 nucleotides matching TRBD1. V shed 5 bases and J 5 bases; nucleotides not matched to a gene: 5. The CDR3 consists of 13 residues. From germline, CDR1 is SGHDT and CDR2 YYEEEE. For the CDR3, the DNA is TGTGCCAGCAGTACAGGGGGGTCGGAGACCCAGTACTTC. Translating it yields CASSTGGSETQYF.

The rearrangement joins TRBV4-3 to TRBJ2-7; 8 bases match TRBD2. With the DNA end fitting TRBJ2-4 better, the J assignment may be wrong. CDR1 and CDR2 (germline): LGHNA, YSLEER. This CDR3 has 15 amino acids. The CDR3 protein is CASSQAPSGGDIQYF. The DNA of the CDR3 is TGCGCCAGCAGTCAGGCCCCCTCCGGGGGGGACATTCAGTACTTC.

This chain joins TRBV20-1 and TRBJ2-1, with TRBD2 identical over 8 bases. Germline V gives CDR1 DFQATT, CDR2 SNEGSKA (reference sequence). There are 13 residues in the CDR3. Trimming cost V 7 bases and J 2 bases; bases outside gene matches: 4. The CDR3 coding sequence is TGCAGTGGGGCGGGGGGACCCTACAATGAGCAGTTCTTC. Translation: CSGAGGPYNEQFF.

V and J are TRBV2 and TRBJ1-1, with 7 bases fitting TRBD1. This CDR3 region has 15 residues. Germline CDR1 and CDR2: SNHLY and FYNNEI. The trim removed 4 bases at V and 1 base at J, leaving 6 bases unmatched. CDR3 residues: CASSALGGRNTEAFF. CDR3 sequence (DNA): TGTGCCAGCAGTGCGTTAGGGGGCAGGAACACTGAAGCTTTCTTT.

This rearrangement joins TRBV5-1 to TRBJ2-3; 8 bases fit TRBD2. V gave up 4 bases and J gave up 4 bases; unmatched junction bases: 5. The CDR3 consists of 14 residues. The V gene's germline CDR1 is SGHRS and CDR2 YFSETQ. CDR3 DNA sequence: TGCGCCAGCAGCAGGGCGGGAGGTCCAGATACGCAGTATTTT. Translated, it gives CASSRAGGPDTQYF.

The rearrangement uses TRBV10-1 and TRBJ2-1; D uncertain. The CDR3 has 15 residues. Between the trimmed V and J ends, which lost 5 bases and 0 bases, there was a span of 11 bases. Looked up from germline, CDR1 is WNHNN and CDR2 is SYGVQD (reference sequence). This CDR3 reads CASSKRTSSYNEQFF. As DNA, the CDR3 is TGCGCCAGCAGTAAGAGAACGAGCTCCTACAATGAGCAGTTCTTC.

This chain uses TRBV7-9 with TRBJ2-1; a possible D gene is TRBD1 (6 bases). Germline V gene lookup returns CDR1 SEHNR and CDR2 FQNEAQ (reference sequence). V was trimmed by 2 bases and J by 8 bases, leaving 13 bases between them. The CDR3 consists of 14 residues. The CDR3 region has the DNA TGTGCCAGCAGCTTAACGACAGGCCAGGATGAGCAGTTCTTC. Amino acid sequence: CASSLTTGQDEQFF.

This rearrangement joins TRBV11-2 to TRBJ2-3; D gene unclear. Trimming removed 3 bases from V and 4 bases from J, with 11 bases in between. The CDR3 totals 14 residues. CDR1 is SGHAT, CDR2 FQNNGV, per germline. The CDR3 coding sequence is TGTGCCAGCAGCTTCGCCCTAGTGGCAGATACGCAGTATTTT. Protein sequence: CASSFALVADTQYF.

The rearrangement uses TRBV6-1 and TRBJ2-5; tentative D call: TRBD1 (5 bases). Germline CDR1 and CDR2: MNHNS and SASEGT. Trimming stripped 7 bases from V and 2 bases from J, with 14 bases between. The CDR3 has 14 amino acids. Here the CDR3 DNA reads TGTGCCAGCAAGGGGAACCTAAGACAAGAGACCCAGTACTTC. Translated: CASKGNLRQETQYF.

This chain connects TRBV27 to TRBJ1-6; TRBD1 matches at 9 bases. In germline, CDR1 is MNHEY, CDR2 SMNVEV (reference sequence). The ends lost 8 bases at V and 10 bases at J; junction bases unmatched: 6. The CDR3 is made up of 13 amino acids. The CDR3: CASWRDRVSPLHF. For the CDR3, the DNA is TGTGCCAGCTGGCGGGACAGGGTATCACCCCTCCACTTT.

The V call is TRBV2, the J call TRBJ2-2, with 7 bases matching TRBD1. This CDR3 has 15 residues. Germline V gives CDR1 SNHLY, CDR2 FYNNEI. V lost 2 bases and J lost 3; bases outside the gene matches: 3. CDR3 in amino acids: CASSETGVDTGELFF. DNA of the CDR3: TGTGCCAGCAGTGAAACAGGGGTAGACACCGGGGAGCTGTTTTTT.

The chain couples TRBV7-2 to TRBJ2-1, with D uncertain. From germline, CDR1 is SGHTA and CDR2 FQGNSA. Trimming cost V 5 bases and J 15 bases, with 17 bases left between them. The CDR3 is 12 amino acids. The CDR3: CASSPAQAVWFF. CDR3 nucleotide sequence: TGTGCCAGCAGCCCGGCTCAGGCAGTGTGGTTCTTC.

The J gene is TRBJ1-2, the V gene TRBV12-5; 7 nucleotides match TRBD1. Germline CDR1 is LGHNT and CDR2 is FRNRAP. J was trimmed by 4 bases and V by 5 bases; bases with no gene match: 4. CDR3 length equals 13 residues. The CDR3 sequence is CASGITGAYGYTF. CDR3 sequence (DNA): TGTGCTAGTGGTATTACAGGGGCCTATGGCTACACCTTC. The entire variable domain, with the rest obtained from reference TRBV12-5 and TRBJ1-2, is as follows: DARVTQTPRHKVTEMGQEVTMRCQPILGHNTVFWYRQTMMQGLELLAYFRNRAPLDDSGMPKDRFSAEMPDATLATLKIQPSEPRDSAVYFCASGITGAYGYTFGSGTRLTVV.

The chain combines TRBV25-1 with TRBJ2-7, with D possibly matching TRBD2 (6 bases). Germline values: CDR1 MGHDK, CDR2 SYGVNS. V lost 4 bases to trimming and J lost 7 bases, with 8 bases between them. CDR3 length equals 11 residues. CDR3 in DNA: TGTGCCAGCAGTGTGGCGGGAGAGCAGTACTTC. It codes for CASSVAGEQYF.